The 7 T cell receptor beta chains given below trace back to one sample, sequenced in a study of shared clonotypes between healthy human individuals. CD45RO negativity and positive selection for CCR7 defined naive CD8 cells, a population that excluded terminally differentiated effector memory CD45RA+ cells. Produced via immunoSEQ multiplex PCR; TCRdb's table is partial and in-frame only. The sample shows about 2 million clones, around 96% of them seen only once. Sequencing was done on a sample of naive CD8+ T cells sorted from blood. These receptors all stem from a man aged 18 to 29 in good health.

About this clone itself: Relative to the germline gene, one junction end is altered; a read error may explain this. The gene calls are TRBV10-3 and TRBJ2-7; D unclear. CDR3 length equals 11 residues. Germline-derived CDR1 and CDR2 are ENHRY and SYGVKD. In nucleotides, the CDR3 is TGCGGAGAAGAAAAGATCTACGAGCAGTACTTC. Translated: CGEEKIYEQYF.

The chain carries TRBV19 and TRBJ2-7; 7 positions match TRBD1. V lost 3 bases to trimming and J lost 5 bases; unmatched junction nucleotides: 7. Germline assignment: CDR1 LNHDA and CDR2 SQIVND (reference sequence). CDR3 size: 14 residues. The CDR3 reads CASSIVTGWNEQYF. The CDR3, as DNA: TGTGCCAGTAGTATCGTGACAGGGTGGAACGAGCAGTACTTC. The full variable domain, rest sourced from reference TRBV19 and TRBJ2-7, is DGGITQSPKYLFRKEGQNVTLSCEQNLNHDAMYWYRQDPGQGLRLIYYSQIVNDFQKGDIAEGYSVSREKKESFPLTVTSAQKNPTAFYLCASSIVTGWNEQYFGPGTRLTVT.

The chain recombines TRBV28 with TRBJ2-1; no reliable D call. The CDR3 loop spans 14 amino acids. Germline values: CDR1 MDHEN, CDR2 SYDVKM. Trimming removed 4 bases from V and 6 bases from J, with 13 bases in between. The CDR3 is CASSSQSIGNEQFF. CDR3 DNA sequence: TGTGCCAGCAGTTCACAGTCCATCGGCAATGAGCAGTTCTTC.

The chain joins TRBV11-2 to TRBJ2-7; TRBD1 might be the D (5 bases). Trimming took off 8 bases at V and 1 base at J, with 12 bases between the two ends. Germline V CDR1 and CDR2: SGHAT, FQNNGV. The CDR3 contains 13 residues. The chain's CDR3 is CASGNRLSYEQYF. The CDR3 bases are TGTGCCAGCGGTAACAGGTTATCCTACGAGCAGTACTTC.

For the CDR3, the DNA is TGCGCCAGCAGCGGACAGGGACTCCTGGACAATGAGCAGTTCTTC. It encodes CASSGQGLLDNEQFF. V gene TRBV5-1 combines with J gene TRBJ2-1; 8 bases agree with TRBD1. The CDR3 is 15 residues long. Germline trimming cut 4 bases from V and 5 bases from J; bases unmatched to any gene: 8. Germline V gives CDR1 SGHRS, CDR2 YFSETQ.

V usage is TRBV10-1 and J usage is TRBJ2-7; 8 positions agree with TRBD1. This CDR3 is built from 14 residues. Looked up from germline, CDR1 is WNHNN and CDR2 is SYGVQD (reference sequence). The V gene end was trimmed by 6 bases and the J gene end by 2 bases; junction bases not matched to a gene: 6. CDR3 sequence: CASSLTGAPYEQYF. CDR3 DNA: TGCGCCAGCAGCTTGACAGGGGCACCCTACGAGCAGTACTTC.

The rearrangement uses TRBV29-1 and TRBJ2-3; D tentatively fits TRBD1 or TRBD2 (5 bases each). CDR3 length equals 15 residues. The V gene's germline CDR1 is SQVTM and CDR2 ANQGSEA. For the CDR3, the DNA is TGCAGTTCCGCTGGGACCCCCTCGGCCACAGATACGCAGTATTTT. Protein: CSSAGTPSATDTQYF.